This record covers a single T cell receptor (beta chain). This clonotype was seen repeatedly, ten times or more. What antigen it recognizes has not been identified. One base away there is no much larger clone; base qualities are not given. Sample time point, as interpreted from the label and publication: after trial treatment. The treatment or condition label, as the study defines it: LDRT plus nivolumab, ipilimumab, low-dose cyclophosphamide and aspirin (RACIN trial). The donors came from RACIN, which was a single-arm phase I dose-escalation trial that paired nivolumab and ipilimumab with aspirin, low-dose cyclophosphamide and low-dose radiotherapy. Patients were eligible if they had advanced solid tumors that were TIL-negative. The CDR3 starts with the cysteine, ends with the phenylalanine, and has 15 residues. Only CDR3 DNA is held: 45 bases, read in frame from base 1. CDR1 and CDR2 are read off the germline V gene (reference sequence) as DFQATT and SNEGSKA. V sheds 8 bases and J sheds 3 bases, leaving 20 bases between their ends.

This entry is derived from a study of low-dose radiotherapy and immunotherapy resistance in tumors (dated by TCRdb to between 2021 and 2023). Study-wide context: Cohort 1 received 0.5 Gy per fraction every 2 weeks, with a prescribed total PTV dose of 6.5 Gy. In Cohort 2, 1 Gy per fraction was delivered every two weeks, for a total of 13 Gy over 26 weeks. Patients were given nivolumab as a 240 mg flat dose every two weeks and ipilimumab at 1 mg/kg every six weeks, with both drugs delivered intravenously. Cyclophosphamide 200 mg/m2 was given intravenously every two weeks, one day before each radiation and immunotherapy administration. Aspirin 300 mg was taken orally once daily by patients for four cycles, starting on cycle 1 day 1. Trial participants were not randomized into treatment groups. The translational analysis covered eight patients: three from the first dose cohort and the first five from the second dose cohort.

For sequencing, an Illumina HiSeq 2500 was employed. First-strand cDNA was synthesized with Superscript III and a set of TRAV- and TRBV-specific primers, covering both TCRalpha and TCRbeta chains. TCRs were amplified with Phusion for roughly 19 PCR cycles, with a constant-region primer paired with the adapter attached to the V primers. Isolated mRNA was amplified with the MessageAmp II aRNA Amplification Kit, using a roughly 15-hour in vitro transcription at 37°C. mRNA for TCR sequencing was isolated with the Dynabeads mRNA DIRECT Purification Kit. A second approximately 25-cycle Phusion PCR added indexed Illumina adapters, and products were purified with AMPure XP beads. The original pipeline was this. Custom Perl scripts were used to pool TCR sequences that encoded the same protein, to remove out-of-frame sequences, and to calculate the abundance of each clonotype. Any TCR sequence backed by just one read was left out of the analysis. Repertoire metrics included Shannon entropy, Gini index, clonality, richness, and frequency of TCRs shared between repertoires. Through fastp at Q25 and MiXCR, TCRdb rebuilt clones from the public reads, retaining in-frame beta chains. Each entry is one CDR3 protein sequence, shown with its most common DNA and genes. None of the V and J calls come from the authors' own analysis; TCRdb made them. In all, the sample holds around 84,000 distinct CDR3 sequences, and around 17% of those were seen once. The ten largest account for approximately 1.5% of the sample.

The material sequenced was PBMCs, taken after low-dose radiotherapy plus immunotherapy. The TCR was taken from a male donor with prostate cancer. The chain is assembled from TRBV20-1 and TRBJ2-1, with a tentative D gene TRBD2 over 6 matching bases. The CDR3 reads as follows: CSLKSGSGDYNEQFF. The DNA sequence follows: TGCAGTTTAAAGTCGGGTAGCGGAGACTACAATGAGCAGTTCTTC.